This entry is about one T cell receptor (beta chain). Its antigen is unidentified. This sample stems from a study of cytomegalovirus exposure and HLA in healthy donors. The study's findings and limits: Using the classifier, cytomegalovirus status was reportedly diagnosed with high specificity and sensitivity. The TCR clusters that emerged in the first cohort tended, a later analysis found, to co-occur in the 110 or so validation repertoires. Under in vitro conditions, three CMV-associated chains were confirmed as specific for CMV antigens.

CDR1 SGHNT and CDR2 YYREEE come from the germline V gene (reference sequence). V shed 0 bases, J shed 6 bases, and the junction held 2 bases outside the gene matches. This CDR3 has 14 amino acids. TCRdb's table, derived via immunoSEQ multiplex PCR, lists solely in-frame clones and lacks some. In the table there are approximately 82,000 clones, approximately 95% of which are singletons. J is TRBJ2-1 and V is TRBV5-4, with 8 bases that match TRBD2. The TCR originated in a woman aged 18-29 years in good health and CMV-seronegative. The sample was PBMCs. CDR3 in amino acids: CASSLGLAGNEQFF. The CDR3 DNA sequence: TGTGCCAGCAGCTTGGGTCTAGCGGGCAATGAGCAGTTCTTC.